Listed below are T cell receptor beta chains from one sample, sequenced in a study of blood T cell repertoires in COVID-19. Here immunoSEQ multiplex PCR was the method, and the copy in TCRdb shows in-frame clones only, minus some. The sample records 200,000 to 250,000 clones, approximately 83% being singletons. Sample: peripheral blood. These receptors all come from a woman in her 30s with COVID-19, enrolled during active disease. The conserved cysteine and the conserved F or W are not part of the CDR3 here. A D gene is named only where the DNA matches it firmly.

V gene | D gene | CDR3 protein
TRBV3-1/TRBV3-2 | - | ASSPGRNTGELF
TRBV28 | TRBD1 | ASSRGTGGQEKLF
TRBV2 | - | ASMLGVGSYEQY
TRBV28 | TRBD1 | ASRTGQLRSLAKNIQY
TRBV20-1 | TRBD1 | SASRGGRTGEFPNYGYT
TRBV5-1 | - | ASSLGLTEAF
TRBV19 | - | ASSMRGIGYTDTQY
TRBV7-9 | - | ASSLELGPRSNQPQH
TRBV19 | - | ASSIPAERNEQF
TRBV7-9 | TRBD2 | ASSLVVGGSYEQY
TRBV5-1 | - | ASSLAGAGLEKLF
TRBV7-9 | - | ASSRGLLEETQY
TRBV29-1 | TRBD1 | SVEDRGQIFRYGYT
TRBV19 | - | ASTLGAGVRDEQF
TRBV6-4 | TRBD1 | ASSETGYNEQF
TRBV7-8 | - | ASTLGENIQY
TRBV7-8 | - | ASSRGGATNEKLF
TRBV7-2 | - | ASSLGLGAHEQY
TRBV6-1 | - | ASSEAGRGNNEQF
TRBV10-3 | - | AISEPGRSTEAF
TRBV24-1 | - | ATSDDRRSSGQY
TRBV7-2 | - | ASSFSGVAEQY
TRBV7-9 | - | ASSPPVAPELF
TRBV5-4 | TRBD1 | ASSLGTGGRTGELF
TRBV28 | - | ASSSQTPYGYT
TRBV5-1 | TRBD2 | ASIKTAGGTETQY
TRBV6-5 | - | ASTKTGGSNYGYT
TRBV29-1 | - | SVRTSGSPSGYT
TRBV28 | TRBD1 | ASNSELAGRGLDRGGYT
TRBV6-6 | TRBD1 | ASSARQGAWEQY
TRBV7-9 | - | ASSFSRNEQY
TRBV3-1/TRBV3-2 | - | ASSPRAGGTDTQY
TRBV9 | TRBD2 | ASSVGAGADSDTQY
TRBV6-1 | - | ASSGPRSSSYNSPLH
TRBV9 | TRBD1 | ASSVARGQASYGYT
TRBV6-5 | TRBD1 | ASSTTGETGELF
TRBV6-5 | - | ASSFSHQGNGNTIY
TRBV6-2/TRBV6-3 | TRBD2 | ASSFGLAAQETQY
TRBV9 | - | ASSVGLHTDTQY
TRBV6-2/TRBV6-3 | TRBD2 | ASSRSSGTDTQY
TRBV7-9 | - | ASSSQVSYEQY
TRBV2 | - | ASSRDTQY
TRBV29-1 | TRBD1 | SVNPGQGAQY
TRBV7-2 | TRBD2 | ASSLSSGTEQY
TRBV19 | TRBD1 | ASSEPTGGSIQPQH
TRBV5-6 | TRBD2 | ASSFPGGAKNEQF
TRBV5-1 | TRBD2 | ASSLGSSGYKNIQY
TRBV11-2 | - | ASSLIGGQDTQY
TRBV27 | - | ASSWDGGYSNQPQH
TRBV3-1/TRBV3-2 | - | ASSHNRWEDEQF